These T cell receptor beta chains were read from a single sample in a study of identical twins. TCRdb redid the calling of the 5' RACE reads with MiXCR, one entry per CDR3 protein. This table holds around 690,000 distinct CDR3 sequences, around 20% found once. This sample was also put to use in a study of T cells expressing NK-cell markers.

Sequencing was performed on PBMCs. These receptors all stem from a woman aged 18-29 years in good health. Both conserved end residues are part of each CDR3. The D gene is left open where the match is weak. Some rows have no size entry. The others give once, few or many, or a class for an expanded clone.

clone size: .
D gene: .
J gene: TRBJ2-2
V gene: TRBV7-6
CDR3 protein: CASTEGVRELFF
CDR3 DNA: TGTGCCAGCACCGAAGGGGTGCGGGAGCTGTTTTTT

clone size: .
D gene: .
J gene: TRBJ1-5
V gene: TRBV12-3/TRBV12-4
CDR3 protein: CASTPPGGGGNQPQHF
CDR3 DNA: TGTGCCAGCACCCCTCCCGGAGGAGGAGGCAATCAGCCCCAGCATTTT

clone size: .
D gene: .
J gene: TRBJ2-3
V gene: TRBV11-2
CDR3 protein: CAFSSRGTDTQYF
CDR3 DNA: TGTGCCTTCTCATCCAGGGGCACAGATACGCAGTATTTT

clone size: many
D gene: TRBD1
J gene: TRBJ1-1
V gene: TRBV3-1
CDR3 protein: CASSQYRGGGGAEAFF
CDR3 DNA: TGTGCCAGCAGCCAGTACCGAGGGGGCGGAGGAGCTGAAGCTTTCTTT

clone size: few
D gene: TRBD2
J gene: TRBJ2-1
V gene: TRBV5-5
CDR3 protein: CASSLRSGRALRYNEQFF
CDR3 DNA: TGTGCCAGCAGCTTGAGGAGCGGGAGGGCCCTTAGGTACAATGAGCAGTTCTTC

clone size: many
D gene: .
J gene: TRBJ2-3
V gene: TRBV2
CDR3 protein: CASSPGLGTDTQYF
CDR3 DNA: TGTGCCAGCAGTCCGGGACTGGGGACAGATACGCAGTATTTT

clone size: .
D gene: .
J gene: TRBJ1-2
V gene: TRBV4-3
CDR3 protein: CASSQDRLSTFNYGYTF
CDR3 DNA: TGCGCCAGCAGCCAAGATCGGCTCAGCACCTTTAACTATGGCTACACCTTC

clone size: .
D gene: .
J gene: TRBJ1-1
V gene: TRBV7-2
CDR3 protein: CASSPSGVEKAFF
CDR3 DNA: TGTGCCAGCAGCCCGTCAGGGGTGGAAAAAGCTTTCTTT

clone size: .
D gene: TRBD2
J gene: TRBJ2-1
V gene: TRBV7-9
CDR3 protein: CASSLDATSGLYNEQFF
CDR3 DNA: TGTGCCAGCAGCTTAGACGCGACTAGCGGGCTGTACAATGAGCAGTTCTTC

clone size: .
D gene: .
J gene: TRBJ2-3
V gene: TRBV6-1
CDR3 protein: CASSEGQRHTDTQYF
CDR3 DNA: TGTGCCAGCAGTGAAGGTCAGCGGCACACAGATACGCAGTATTTT

clone size: .
D gene: .
J gene: TRBJ2-1
V gene: TRBV9
CDR3 protein: CASSVGTKRTDPYNEQFF
CDR3 DNA: TGTGCCAGCAGCGTAGGGACTAAGAGGACAGATCCTTACAATGAGCAGTTCTTC

clone size: few
D gene: .
J gene: TRBJ1-2
V gene: TRBV6-1
CDR3 protein: CASSTGGFYGYTF
CDR3 DNA: TGTGCCAGCAGCACCGGGGGATTCTATGGCTACACCTTC

clone size: few
D gene: .
J gene: TRBJ1-3
V gene: TRBV6-5
CDR3 protein: CASSYSGSAGNTIYF
CDR3 DNA: TGTGCCAGCAGTTACTCAGGGTCTGCTGGAAACACCATATATTTT

clone size: .
D gene: .
J gene: TRBJ2-3
V gene: TRBV5-6
CDR3 protein: CASSTPLFDTQYF
CDR3 DNA: TGTGCCAGCAGCACCCCCCTTTTTGATACGCAGTATTTT

clone size: .
D gene: TRBD2
J gene: TRBJ2-5
V gene: TRBV7-2
CDR3 protein: CASSLVASGRETQYF
CDR3 DNA: TGTGCCAGCAGCTTAGTGGCTAGCGGGAGGGAGACCCAGTACTTC

clone size: .
D gene: TRBD2
J gene: TRBJ2-7
V gene: TRBV7-2
CDR3 protein: CASSLRREAPYEQYF
CDR3 DNA: TGTGCCAGCAGCTTACGGCGGGAGGCCCCCTACGAGCAGTACTTC

clone size: few
D gene: .
J gene: TRBJ1-4
V gene: TRBV18
CDR3 protein: CASSRPAGANEKLFF
CDR3 DNA: TGTGCCAGCTCACGCCCCGCTGGCGCGAATGAAAAACTGTTTTTT

clone size: few
D gene: .
J gene: TRBJ2-5
V gene: TRBV7-9
CDR3 protein: CASSLGGGSETQYF
CDR3 DNA: TGTGCCAGCAGCTTAGGAGGTGGCTCCGAGACCCAGTACTTC

clone size: .
D gene: TRBD1
J gene: TRBJ2-1
V gene: TRBV12-5
CDR3 protein: CASGVGTGGDEQFF
CDR3 DNA: TGTGCTAGTGGGGTAGGGACAGGGGGGGATGAGCAGTTCTTC

clone size: .
D gene: TRBD1
J gene: TRBJ2-2
V gene: TRBV6-5
CDR3 protein: CASSFGTGRLNTGELFF
CDR3 DNA: TGTGCCAGCAGTTTCGGGACAGGGAGGTTGAACACCGGGGAGCTGTTTTTT

clone size: few
D gene: TRBD1
J gene: TRBJ2-6
V gene: TRBV12-3/TRBV12-4
CDR3 protein: CATPSTGGSGANVLTF
CDR3 DNA: TGTGCCACCCCCTCCACAGGGGGCTCTGGGGCCAACGTCCTGACTTTC

clone size: few
D gene: .
J gene: TRBJ2-5
V gene: TRBV11-1
CDR3 protein: CASSSPGAGEETQYF
CDR3 DNA: TGTGCCAGCAGCTCACCCGGCGCAGGGGAAGAGACCCAGTACTTC

clone size: few
D gene: TRBD2
J gene: TRBJ2-1
V gene: TRBV20-1
CDR3 protein: CSAALLAGGLDEQFF
CDR3 DNA: TGCAGTGCCGCCCTACTAGCGGGGGGTTTGGATGAGCAGTTCTTC

clone size: .
D gene: .
J gene: TRBJ2-5
V gene: TRBV5-5
CDR3 protein: CASQLETQYF
CDR3 DNA: TGTGCCAGCCAGCTAGAGACCCAGTACTTC

clone size: .
D gene: .
J gene: TRBJ2-7
V gene: TRBV5-6
CDR3 protein: CASSLRYYEQYF
CDR3 DNA: TGTGCCAGCAGCTTGAGGTACTACGAGCAGTACTTC

clone size: .
D gene: TRBD1
J gene: TRBJ2-7
V gene: TRBV20-1
CDR3 protein: CSASLDRVYEQYF
CDR3 DNA: TGCAGTGCTAGTCTGGACAGGGTGTACGAGCAGTACTTC

clone size: .
D gene: .
J gene: TRBJ2-1
V gene: TRBV10-3
CDR3 protein: CAIKARSYNEQFF
CDR3 DNA: TGTGCCATCAAGGCGAGATCCTACAATGAGCAGTTCTTC

clone size: few
D gene: .
J gene: TRBJ2-1
V gene: TRBV27
CDR3 protein: CASSLGWRTSYNEQFF
CDR3 DNA: TGTGCCAGCAGTTTAGGTTGGCGGACCTCCTACAATGAGCAGTTCTTC

clone size: many
D gene: TRBD2
J gene: TRBJ2-7
V gene: TRBV20-1
CDR3 protein: CSAILPGLAGSVYEQYF
CDR3 DNA: TGCAGTGCTATACTACCGGGACTAGCGGGATCGGTCTACGAGCAGTACTTC

clone size: many
D gene: .
J gene: TRBJ2-7
V gene: TRBV20-1
CDR3 protein: CSARRGGVYEQYF
CDR3 DNA: TGCAGTGCTAGGAGAGGGGGAGTCTACGAGCAGTACTTC

clone size: many
D gene: TRBD2
J gene: TRBJ2-3
V gene: TRBV24-1
CDR3 protein: CATSDGREDTDTQYF
CDR3 DNA: TGTGCCACCAGTGATGGGCGGGAGGACACAGATACGCAGTATTTT

clone size: few
D gene: TRBD2
J gene: TRBJ2-7
V gene: TRBV9
CDR3 protein: CASSAGGAGVGEQYF
CDR3 DNA: TGTGCCAGCAGCGCCGGCGGAGCGGGAGTGGGGGAGCAGTACTTC

clone size: few
D gene: .
J gene: TRBJ2-3
V gene: TRBV20-1
CDR3 protein: CSAYGPSTDTQYF
CDR3 DNA: TGCAGTGCGTACGGCCCCAGCACAGATACGCAGTATTTT

clone size: .
D gene: TRBD1
J gene: TRBJ1-2
V gene: TRBV7-9
CDR3 protein: CASSRMGQVYGYTF
CDR3 DNA: TGTGCCAGCAGCCGAATGGGACAGGTCTATGGCTACACCTTC

clone size: .
D gene: TRBD1
J gene: TRBJ2-2
V gene: TRBV7-2
CDR3 protein: CASSCSLRQGATTSPNTGELFF
CDR3 DNA: TGTGCCAGCAGCTGCTCCTTACGACAGGGGGCAACAACCTCTCCGAACACCGGGGAGCTGTTTTTT

clone size: many
D gene: .
J gene: TRBJ2-7
V gene: TRBV20-1
CDR3 protein: CSATRDRGSEQYF
CDR3 DNA: TGCAGTGCTACTAGGGACCGGGGCAGCGAGCAGTACTTC

clone size: few
D gene: .
J gene: TRBJ2-3
V gene: TRBV29-1
CDR3 protein: CSVGRGYTDTQYF
CDR3 DNA: TGCAGCGTTGGGCGGGGTTACACAGATACGCAGTATTTT

clone size: .
D gene: .
J gene: TRBJ1-2
V gene: TRBV11-2
CDR3 protein: CASSLSTAYYGYTF
CDR3 DNA: TGTGCCAGCAGCTTAAGTACAGCTTATTATGGCTACACCTTC

clone size: many
D gene: TRBD2
J gene: TRBJ2-1
V gene: TRBV10-3
CDR3 protein: CAISASGSSYNEQFF
CDR3 DNA: TGTGCCATCAGTGCGAGCGGGAGCTCCTACAATGAGCAGTTCTTC

clone size: .
D gene: .
J gene: TRBJ1-1
V gene: TRBV10-2
CDR3 protein: CASRGVESAEAFF
CDR3 DNA: TGCGCCAGCAGGGGGGTGGAGAGCGCTGAAGCTTTCTTT

clone size: few
D gene: TRBD2
J gene: TRBJ2-1
V gene: TRBV24-1
CDR3 protein: CATSGSGGRNEQFF
CDR3 DNA: TGTGCCACCAGTGGTAGCGGGGGGCGGAATGAGCAGTTCTTC

clone size: .
D gene: .
J gene: TRBJ2-2
V gene: TRBV11-2
CDR3 protein: CASSLGPPDNTGELFF
CDR3 DNA: TGTGCCAGCAGCTTAGGACCCCCGGACAACACCGGGGAGCTGTTTTTT

clone size: few
D gene: TRBD1
J gene: TRBJ2-1
V gene: TRBV12-3/TRBV12-4
CDR3 protein: CASSLGRLGQGANEQFF
CDR3 DNA: TGTGCCAGCAGTTTAGGTCGTTTAGGACAGGGGGCGAATGAGCAGTTCTTC

clone size: few
D gene: TRBD2
J gene: TRBJ2-7
V gene: TRBV7-9
CDR3 protein: CASSTGTSGTLYEQYF
CDR3 DNA: TGTGCCAGCAGCACCGGGACTAGCGGGACCTTATACGAGCAGTACTTC

clone size: .
D gene: TRBD1
J gene: TRBJ1-1
V gene: TRBV4-3
CDR3 protein: CASSQDRNRGTEAFF
CDR3 DNA: TGCGCCAGCAGCCAAGATCGAAACAGGGGCACTGAAGCTTTCTTT

clone size: .
D gene: .
J gene: TRBJ2-1
V gene: TRBV11-2
CDR3 protein: CASALAGLHHNEQFF
CDR3 DNA: TGTGCCAGCGCCCTGGCGGGACTTCATCACAATGAGCAGTTCTTC

clone size: few
D gene: .
J gene: TRBJ2-1
V gene: TRBV30
CDR3 protein: CAWSVGGAVEQFF
CDR3 DNA: TGTGCCTGGAGTGTAGGCGGAGCAGTAGAGCAGTTCTTC

clone size: .
D gene: .
J gene: TRBJ1-4
V gene: TRBV27
CDR3 protein: CASRRTSGGRGVKLFF
CDR3 DNA: TGTGCCAGCAGGAGGACCTCAGGTGGAAGGGGGGTGAAACTGTTTTTT

clone size: few
D gene: .
J gene: TRBJ1-2
V gene: TRBV29-1
CDR3 protein: CSAVRGNYGYTF
CDR3 DNA: TGCAGCGCTGTGAGGGGGAACTATGGCTACACCTTC

clone size: .
D gene: .
J gene: TRBJ2-2
V gene: TRBV7-2
CDR3 protein: CASSLVRGRNGELFF
CDR3 DNA: TGTGCCAGCAGCTTAGTAAGGGGAAGGAACGGGGAGCTGTTTTTT

clone size: .
D gene: .
J gene: TRBJ1-3
V gene: TRBV10-3
CDR3 protein: CAIGWTAGDTIYF
CDR3 DNA: TGTGCCATCGGTTGGACCGCCGGCGACACCATATATTTT

clone size: .
D gene: TRBD2
J gene: TRBJ2-1
V gene: TRBV12-3/TRBV12-4
CDR3 protein: CASSLTGLASSMEQFF
CDR3 DNA: TGTGCCAGCAGTTTAACTGGACTAGCGAGCTCTATGGAGCAGTTCTTC

clone size: few
D gene: TRBD2
J gene: TRBJ2-1
V gene: TRBV5-1
CDR3 protein: CASSRLAGVSYNEQFF
CDR3 DNA: TGCGCCAGCTCCCGACTAGCGGGAGTCTCCTACAATGAGCAGTTCTTC